This T cell receptor beta chain was captured by sequencing in a study of early T cells in non-severe SARS-CoV-2 infection (dated by TCRdb to the early 2020s). With regard to the full study: Because TCR sequencing was done on bulk RNA from unsorted whole blood, the alpha and beta chains could not be paired. Results the study describes overall, beyond this receptor: Matching against VDJdb was skewed toward anti-spike CD8 responses, likely underestimated virus-specific expansions, and missed private and CD4 specificities.

This was a case-control study nested in a cohort of healthcare workers in London, UK, who had nasopharyngeal swab PCR tests and blood samples taken every week. Healthcare workers were recruited during the week of the UK lockdown, between 23 and 31 March 2020, and followed weekly for up to 16 weeks. This clonotype was counted a few times. Its cognate antigen has yet to be identified. No much larger clone exists at a distance of one base, and base qualities are not known. Library generation was performed with 5' RACE. Sequencing relied on a NextSeq 500. In the TCR library protocol, unique molecular identifiers were attached to individual cDNA molecules to correct for PCR bias and sequencing error. Sequencing covered both TCR alpha and beta chains, and within each sample the abundances of alpha and beta sequences were tightly co-correlated. For the original study's pipeline: Decombinator V4 was used to perform V gene, J gene and CDR3 annotation of TCR sequences. TCRs were defined as expanded if a significant change between any two time points was detected under a Poisson model with p below 0.0001. TCR abundances were normalised to the total number of TCRs sequenced per sample and expressed as counts per million. TRAV1-2 paired with TRAJ12, TRAJ20 or TRAJ33 defined MAIT TCRs, while TRAV10 paired with TRAJ18 defined iNKT TCRs. VDJdb, accessed on 1 November 2021, was searched for TCRs annotated for CMV, EBV and SARS-CoV-2, and TCRs annotated for more than one antigen were excluded. Clones were called with MiXCR by TCRdb after fastp trimmed the public reads at Q25, and only in-frame beta chains were retained. CDR3 protein duplicates are merged, each entry listing the most common genes and DNA. TCRdb assigned the V and J calls; the authors' analysis was not used. For this sample the table gives roughly 120,000 distinct CDR3 sequences, of which just under 15% were detected only once. The ten largest clones take up roughly 22% of the sample.

According to the germline V gene (reference sequence), CDR1 reads LGHDT and CDR2 reads YNNKEL. V is trimmed back by 1 base and J by 2 bases, and the junction contains 9 bases that no gene match accounts for. Inclusive of the bounding cysteine and phenylalanine, the CDR3 is 17 residues long. Only CDR3 DNA remains: 51 bases, in frame from the first base. What was sequenced was whole blood. The V and J genes are TRBV3-1 and TRBJ2-7; 9 junctional bases match TRBD1. The clonotype originates from an adult who was a healthcare worker with PCR-confirmed SARS-CoV-2 infection or an uninfected control (not recorded which). The nucleotide sequence is given as TGTGCCAGCAGCCAAGCTCCATCGGGACAGGGCCCCTACGAGCAGTACTTC. The translation is CASSQAPSGQGPYEQYF.